This TCR beta chain was captured in a study of blood T cell repertoires in COVID-19. The J segment lost 7 bases and the V segment lost 6 bases, leaving 12 bases of the junction unmatched. CDR3 length: 15 residues. CDR1 and CDR2 (germline): MNHEY, SMNVEV (reference sequence). The table came from immunoSEQ multiplex PCR; TCRdb's copy has only in-frame clones and leaves some out. This table has about 300,000 clones, 85% appearing once. The chain combines TRBV27 with TRBJ1-3; 7 bases are shared with TRBD1. Sequenced sample: PBMCs or T cells enriched from blood (not recorded which). The TCR comes from a woman between 25 and 40 years old who had been exposed to COVID-19. CDR3 loop: CASSPRGTVRNTIYF. The CDR3, as DNA: TGTGCCAGCAGCCCCAGGGGGACAGTCAGGAACACCATATATTTT.